This paragraph covers one T cell receptor (beta chain) sequence. In its sample, this clonotype was seen many times. What this receptor recognizes is not known. No base quality values were provided; no much bigger clone lies one nucleotide off. Library preparation used 5' RACE. The instrument given in TCRdb is NextSeq 500. The TCR library protocol attached unique molecular identifiers to individual cDNA molecules to correct for sequencing error and PCR bias. Both TCR alpha and beta chains were sequenced, and tight co-correlation was observed between alpha and beta sequence abundances in each sample. In the paper's pipeline: V gene, J gene and CDR3 annotation of TCR sequences was performed with Decombinator V4. Expanded TCRs were defined as changing significantly between any two time points under a Poisson model with p below 0.0001. Abundances of TCRs were expressed as counts per million after normalisation to the total number of TCRs sequenced in each sample. TRAV1-2 paired with TRAJ12, TRAJ20 or TRAJ33 defined MAIT TCRs, while TRAV10 paired with TRAJ18 defined iNKT TCRs. VDJdb, accessed 1 November 2021, was searched for CMV, EBV and SARS-CoV-2 annotated TCRs, with TCRs annotated for multiple antigens excluded. The public sequencing data were trimmed at Q25 with fastp and processed into clonotypes with MiXCR by TCRdb, which kept only in-frame beta chains. Rows with a matching CDR3 protein are joined into one entry that keeps the most common DNA and genes. It is TCRdb's table, rather than the study itself, that gives the V and J calls and clone size. Recorded for this sample are about 49,000 distinct CDR3 sequences; around 6.5% of them occurred a single time. Less than 3.5% of the sample goes to the ten largest clones.

This entry comes from a study of early T cells in non-severe SARS-CoV-2 infection (dated by TCRdb to the early 2020s). For context, the study as a whole: TCR sequencing used bulk RNA from unsorted whole blood, so alpha and beta chains could not be paired.

Study-level results and caveats: VDJdb matching was skewed toward anti-spike CD8 responses and likely underestimated virus-specific expansions by missing private and CD4 specificities.

V gives up 6 bases and J gives up 0 bases, and the segment between their germline ends measures 11 bases. The CDR3 spans 15 residues, from the cysteine through the phenylalanine. The kept DNA is CDR3 alone, 45 bases in frame from the first base. The germline V gene (reference sequence) provides CDR1 MNHEY and CDR2 SMNVEV. A case-control design nested within a healthcare worker cohort in London, UK, was used, with weekly nasopharyngeal swab PCR tests and blood sampling performed. Healthcare workers were recruited between 23 and 31 March 2020, during the week of the UK lockdown, and were followed weekly for up to about 15 weeks.

This sequence originates from an adult who was a healthcare worker with PCR-confirmed SARS-CoV-2 infection or an uninfected control (not recorded which). The V and J segments used are TRBV27 and TRBJ1-4, with no confident D gene call. Sample: whole blood, taken at baseline. The CDR3 protein sequence reads: CASRELLATNEKLFF. The bases read TGTGCCAGCAGAGAGCTCCTGGCAACTAATGAAAAACTGTTTTTT.